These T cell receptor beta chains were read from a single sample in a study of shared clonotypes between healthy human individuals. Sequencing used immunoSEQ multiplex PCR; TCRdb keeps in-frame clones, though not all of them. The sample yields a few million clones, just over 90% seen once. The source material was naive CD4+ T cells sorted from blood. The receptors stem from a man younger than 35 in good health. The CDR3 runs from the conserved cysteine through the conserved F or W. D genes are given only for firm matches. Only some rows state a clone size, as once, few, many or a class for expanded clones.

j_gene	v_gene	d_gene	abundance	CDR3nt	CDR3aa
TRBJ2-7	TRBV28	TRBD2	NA	TGTGCCAGCAGTTTAAGTAGCGGGGGAAGGTACGAGCAGTACTTC	CASSLSSGGRYEQYF
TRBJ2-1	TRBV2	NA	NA	TGTGCCAGCTCGGGGGAGTCCTACAATGAGCAGTTCTTC	CASSGESYNEQFF
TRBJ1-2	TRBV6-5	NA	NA	TGTGCCAGCAGTTACGGCAGCAACGTATATGGCTACACCTTC	CASSYGSNVYGYTF
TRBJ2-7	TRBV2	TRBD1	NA	TGTGCCAGCAGTCGGGACAGCCTCTACGAGCAGTACTTC	CASSRDSLYEQYF
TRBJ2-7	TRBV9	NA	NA	TGTGCCAGCAGCGTAGCTACGCAGGGCTACGAGCAGTACTTC	CASSVATQGYEQYF
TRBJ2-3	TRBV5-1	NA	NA	TGCGCCAGCAGCTTGGTCCGCGGGAATACCGCAGATACGCAGTATTTT	CASSLVRGNTADTQYF
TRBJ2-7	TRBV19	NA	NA	TGTGCCAGTAGTAATGACGAGCTCTCCTACGAGCAGTACTTC	CASSNDELSYEQYF
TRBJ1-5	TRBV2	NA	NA	TGTGCCAGCAGTCCTCTTTTAGGCAATCAGCCCCAGCATTTT	CASSPLLGNQPQHF
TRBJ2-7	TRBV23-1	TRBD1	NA	TGCGCCAGCAGTCAGCGCCGCAGGGGGCGAGGAATCCACGAGCAGTACTTC	CASSQRRRGRGIHEQYF
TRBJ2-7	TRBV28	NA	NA	TGTGCAAGCAGGGCAGGGGCAGGAGGAGAGCAGTACTTC	CASRAGAGGEQYF
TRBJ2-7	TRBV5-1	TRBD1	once	TGCGCCAGCAGCTTTCCCGACAGGGCAGGGGAGCAGTACTTC	CASSFPDRAGEQYF
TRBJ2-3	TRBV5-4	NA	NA	TGTGCCAGCAGTGAGACGGGCACCACAGATACGCAGTATTTT	CASSETGTTDTQYF
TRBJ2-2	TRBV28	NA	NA	TGTGCCAGCAGTTGGGGGGCAATCGTAATCAGGGAGCTGTTTTTT	CASSWGAIVIRELFF
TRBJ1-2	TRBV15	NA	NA	TGTGCCACCAGCAGAGATGTGGGACACTATGGCTACACCTTC	CATSRDVGHYGYTF
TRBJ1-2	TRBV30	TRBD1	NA	TGTGCCTGGAGTACGATATTACAGGGGCGGGTCAGTGGCTACACCTTC	CAWSTILQGRVSGYTF
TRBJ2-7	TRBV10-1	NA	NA	TGCGCCAGCATCGAGGCGATTTGCGAGCAGTACTTC	CASIEAICEQYF
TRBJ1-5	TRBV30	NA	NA	TGTGCCTGGAGTGGCGGACTTGACCAGCCCCAGCATTTT	CAWSGGLDQPQHF
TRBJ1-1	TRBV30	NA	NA	TGTGCCTGGAGTCCAAAGACTGAAGCTTTCTTT	CAWSPKTEAFF
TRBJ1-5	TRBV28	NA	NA	TGTGCCAGCAGTTTCGTATCCCTCGTGGTCCAGGGAGGCAATCAGCCCCAGCATTTT	CASSFVSLVVQGGNQPQHF
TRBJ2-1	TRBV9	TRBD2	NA	TGTGCCAGCAGCGCGGGGGGTCCACATCATGAGCAGTTCTTC	CASSAGGPHHEQFF
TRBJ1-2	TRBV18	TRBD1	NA	TGTGCCAGCTCACCACAGGGGGCGGATGGCTACACCTTC	CASSPQGADGYTF
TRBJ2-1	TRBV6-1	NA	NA	TGTGCCAGCAGTGAATACCCAGGGCCAGCCTCCTACAATGAGCAGTTCTTC	CASSEYPGPASYNEQFF
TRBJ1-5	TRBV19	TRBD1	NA	TGTGCCAGTATCGGACAGGGGGCTGCTGCCAGTCAGCCCCAGCATTTT	CASIGQGAAASQPQHF
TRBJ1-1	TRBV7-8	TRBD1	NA	TGTGCCAGCAGCTTAAACAGGGGGCAGGGTGAAGCTTTCTTT	CASSLNRGQGEAFF
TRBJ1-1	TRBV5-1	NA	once	TGCGCCAGCAGCTTGGGGGGTTTAGGTGGGAGTGAAGCTTTCTTT	CASSLGGLGGSEAFF
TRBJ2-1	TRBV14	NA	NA	TGTGCCAGCAGCCAGGTCAACTCCTACAATGAGCAGTTCTTC	CASSQVNSYNEQFF
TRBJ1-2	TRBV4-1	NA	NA	TGCGCCAGCAGCCAAGTTTTGGGCAACTATGGCTACACCTTC	CASSQVLGNYGYTF
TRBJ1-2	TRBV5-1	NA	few	TGCGCCAGCAGCTCGGGTGTGGATGGCTACACCTTC	CASSSGVDGYTF
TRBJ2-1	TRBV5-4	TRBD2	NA	TGTGCCAGCGGGAGTGCGGGAGGGCCACGGCAGTTCTTC	CASGSAGGPRQFF
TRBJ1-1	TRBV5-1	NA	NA	TGCGCCAGCAGCTTAACGGGGGTAGGTACTGAAGCTTTCTTT	CASSLTGVGTEAFF
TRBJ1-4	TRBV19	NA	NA	TGTGCCAGTAGTATCTTCGGTCTTGGAGAAAAACTGTTTTTT	CASSIFGLGEKLFF
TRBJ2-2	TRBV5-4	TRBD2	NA	TGTGCCAGCAGCTCGGGACTACGATGGAAGACCGGGGAGCTGTTTTTT	CASSSGLRWKTGELFF
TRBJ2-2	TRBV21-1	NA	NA	TGTGCCAGCAGCAATCCGACGACAGTGGGGGAGCTGTTTTTT	CASSNPTTVGELFF
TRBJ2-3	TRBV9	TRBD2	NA	TGTGCCAGCAGCGTAGCTGGGGGAGGGAGCACAGATACGCAGTATTTT	CASSVAGGGSTDTQYF
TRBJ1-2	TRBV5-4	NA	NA	TGTGCCAGCAGCTTAGACGGGTATGGCTACACCTTC	CASSLDGYGYTF
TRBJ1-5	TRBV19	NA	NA	TGTGCCAGTAGTATCCCCGGTGATCAGCCCCAGCATTTT	CASSIPGDQPQHF
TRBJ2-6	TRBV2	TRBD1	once	TGTGCCAGCAGTGAAAGGGGACAGGGCGCGTTTAGCTCTGGGGCCAACGTCCTGACTTTC	CASSERGQGAFSSGANVLTF
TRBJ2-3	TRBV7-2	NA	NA	TGTGCCAGCAGCTTGGGGTTTGGGGATACGCAGTATTTT	CASSLGFGDTQYF
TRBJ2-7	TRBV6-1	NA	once	TGTGCCAGCAGTAAAGAGGCGGCCCTGACCTACGAGCAGTACTTC	CASSKEAALTYEQYF
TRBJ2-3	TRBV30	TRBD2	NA	TGTGCCTGGACCATAGCGGGAGGTAGCACAGATACGCAGTATTTT	CAWTIAGGSTDTQYF
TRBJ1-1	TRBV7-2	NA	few	TGTGCCAGCAGTCCGGGTTTGAACACTGAAGCTTTCTTT	CASSPGLNTEAFF
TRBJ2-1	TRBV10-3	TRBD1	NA	TGTGCCATCAGTGGGACAGGGGAGGGCTTTGATGAGCAGTTCTTC	CAISGTGEGFDEQFF
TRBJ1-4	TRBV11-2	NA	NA	TGTGCCAGCAGCTTTATGGGGTCGAATATGGTGGGTGAAAAACTGTTTTTT	CASSFMGSNMVGEKLFF
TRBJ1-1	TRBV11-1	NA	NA	TGTGCCAGCAGCTTAATTGTGGGCACTGAAGCTTTCTTT	CASSLIVGTEAFF
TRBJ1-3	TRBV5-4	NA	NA	TGTGCCAGCAGCTTGCCAGGCTCTGGAAACACCATATATTTT	CASSLPGSGNTIYF
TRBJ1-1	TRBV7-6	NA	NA	TGTGCCAGCAGCTTAGCGATGGGAACTGAAGCTTTCTTT	CASSLAMGTEAFF
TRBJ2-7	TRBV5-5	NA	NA	TGTGCCAGCAGCTTCAACCCTAGCTCCTACGAGCAGTACTTC	CASSFNPSSYEQYF
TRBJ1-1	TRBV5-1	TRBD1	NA	TGCGCCAGCAGCGGGATACAGGGGGGTGTCACTGAAGCTTTCTTT	CASSGIQGGVTEAFF